These 17 T cell receptor beta chains share one sample of origin, sequenced in a study of cytomegalovirus exposure and HLA in healthy donors. The PCR contained 60 Vbeta and 13 Jbeta primers. Libraries were prepared by immunoSEQ multiplex PCR; TCRdb keeps only in-frame clonotypes and omits some of them. The sample lists around 130,000 clones, around 83% occurring once. Input material: PBMCs. These TCRs come from a woman in her late teens or twenties in good health and CMV-seropositive.

The rearrangement links TRBV19 to TRBJ2-7, with 9 bases lining up with TRBD2. Germline V lookup: CDR1 LNHDA, CDR2 SQIVND (reference sequence). The CDR3 runs 14 residues. Trimming cost V 3 bases and J 7 bases; bases outside gene matches: 7. CDR3 nucleotides: TGTGCCAGTAGTATTGCTAGCGGGGTGGGTGAGCAGTACTTC. This codes for CASSIASGVGEQYF.

The V gene is TRBV14, the J gene TRBJ1-1; no definite D call. This CDR3 is 14 amino acids long. Per germline, CDR1 SGHDN and CDR2 FVKESK. V lost 5 bases and J 1 base, leaving 11 bases between the germline ends. CDR3 sequence reads: CASSSRRGNTEAFF. CDR3 coding DNA: TGTGCCAGCAGCTCCAGACGGGGGAACACTGAAGCTTTCTTT. Based on the CDR3 plus reference TRBV14 and TRBJ1-1, the full variable domain is EAGVTQFPSHSVIEKGQTVTLRCDPISGHDNLYWYRRVMGKEIKFLLHFVKESKQDESGMPNNRFLAERTGGTYSTLKVQPAELEDSGVYFCASSSRRGNTEAFFGQGTRLTVV.

V and J are TRBV5-1 and TRBJ1-2; D is unclear. The CDR3 has 14 residues. Germline CDR1 is SGHRS and CDR2 is YFSETQ. V lost 7 bases and J 4 bases, leaving 17 bases between the germline ends. In DNA, the CDR3 is TGCGCCAGCGCACGGGAGCTGTCGATCTATGGCTACACCTTC. Protein sequence: CASARELSIYGYTF.

The V and J genes are TRBV6-6 and TRBJ2-7; TRBD1 aligns across 9 bases. The CDR3 extends over 15 amino acids. V shed 0 bases and J 3 bases; nucleotides not matched to a gene: 3. From germline, CDR1 is MNHNY and CDR2 SVGAGI (reference sequence). DNA of the CDR3: TGTGCCAGCAGTTACTCTAGGACAGGGGACTACGAGCAGTACTTC. Translation gives CASSYSRTGDYEQYF.

The rearrangement uses TRBV9 and TRBJ1-2, with D tentatively TRBD1 (6 bases). Trimming shortened V by 1 base and J by 7 bases, and 14 bases separated the two germline ends. CDR3 length: 14 amino acids. The germline V gene encodes CDR1 SGDLS and CDR2 YYNGEE. CDR3 sequence reads: CASSVQTGIVGYTF. The DNA of the CDR3 is TGTGCCAGCAGCGTACAAACAGGGATCGTTGGCTACACCTTC.

The V call is TRBV4-2, the J call TRBJ2-1; D is possibly TRBD1 (6 bases). The CDR3 length is 13 residues. V lost 4 bases to trimming and J lost 4 bases, with 8 bases between them. CDR1 LGHNA and CDR2 YNFKEQ come from the germline V gene. CDR3 amino acids: CASSPQGYNEQFF. The CDR3 DNA is TGTGCCAGCAGCCCCCAGGGGTACAATGAGCAGTTCTTC.

The genes are TRBV18 and TRBJ1-5; weak D call: TRBD1 (6 bases). Trimming stripped 3 bases from V and 8 bases from J, with 11 bases between. The V gene's germline CDR1 is KGHSH and CDR2 LQKENI. This CDR3 has 13 residues. The CDR3 spells CASSPIGGEPQHF. The CDR3 region has the DNA TGTGCCAGCTCACCTATAGGGGGGGAGCCCCAGCATTTT.

This chain connects TRBV4-1 to TRBJ2-2; 9 bases map to TRBD1. The CDR3 is 15 residues long. Germline CDR1 MGHRA, CDR2 YSYEKL. V lost 1 base to trimming and J lost 8 bases; unmatched junction nucleotides: 5. The CDR3 sequence is CASSQADRGGGELFF. Here the CDR3 DNA reads TGCGCCAGCAGCCAAGCGGACAGGGGAGGTGGGGAGCTGTTTTTT.

The count of this clone is one. This chain connects TRBV4-1 to TRBJ2-7; TRBD1 might be the D (6 bases). Germline CDR1 is MGHRA and CDR2 is YSYEKL. Trimming left V 1 base short and J 4 bases short, with 17 bases between. The CDR3 sequence is 16 residues long. CDR3 DNA sequence: TGCGCCAGCAGCCAAGGGCCCCAGGGGAAGTCGTACGAGCAGTACTTC. Protein product: CASSQGPQGKSYEQYF.

The rearrangement uses TRBV4-1 and TRBJ2-7; 8 bases agree with TRBD1. Germline V gives CDR1 MGHRA, CDR2 YSYEKL. Trimming at V came to 0 bases and at J to 3 bases, leaving 4 bases not matched to a gene. The CDR3 loop spans 15 amino acids. Here the CDR3 DNA reads TGCGCCAGCAGCCAAGATGCAGGGGGCCTCTACGAGCAGTACTTC. This translates into CASSQDAGGLYEQYF.

The V gene is TRBV5-6, the J gene TRBJ2-1; D possibly corresponds to TRBD2 (5 bases). Germline loops: CDR1 SGHDT, CDR2 YYEEEE. This CDR3 has 12 amino acids. V shed 4 bases and J shed 5 bases, with 7 bases lying between them. The DNA of the CDR3 is TGTGCCAGCAGCCTCGGGGACAATGAGCAGTTCTTC. Translated: CASSLGDNEQFF.

This clone was found a few times. The chain links TRBV27 to TRBJ1-5; no reliable D call. Per germline, CDR1 MNHEY and CDR2 SMNVEV (reference sequence). The V end lost 5 bases, the J end lost 7 bases, and 9 bases lay between the germline ends. CDR3 length: 12 residues. The chain's CDR3 is CASSAGGQPQHF. In DNA form, the CDR3 reads TGTGCCAGCAGTGCGGGAGGACAGCCCCAGCATTTT.

The chain joins TRBV19 to TRBJ2-1; maybe TRBD1 (5 bases). V lost 10 bases and J lost 14, with 18 bases in between. The CDR3 covers 11 residues. The germline V gene has CDR1 LNHDA and CDR2 SQIVND (reference sequence). In DNA, the CDR3 is TGTGCCATATCCTGGGGCAGCGAGAAGTTCTTC. Protein sequence: CAISWGSEKFF.

The chain employs TRBV28 and TRBJ2-5; weak D call: TRBD2 (5 bases). The CDR3 is 11 amino acids. Germline CDR1 reads MDHEN; CDR2 reads SYDVKM. Trimming removed 5 bases from V and 11 bases from J, with 12 bases in between. CDR3 sequence: CASSLGVTQYF. The CDR3, as DNA: TGTGCCAGCAGTCTCGGGGTGACTCAGTACTTC.

V and J are TRBV11-3 and TRBJ2-1; 11 bases align to TRBD2. Germline V gene sequence: CDR1 SGHNT, CDR2 YENEEA. J lost 10 bases, V lost 5 bases, and 10 bases had no gene match. The CDR3 consists of 15 residues. The CDR3 loop is CASSNLAGGSGEQFF. The CDR3 coding sequence is TGTGCCAGCAGCAATCTAGCGGGGGGATCGGGCGAGCAGTTCTTC.

The V and J genes are TRBV5-1 and TRBJ2-3; the match to TRBD2 covers 14 bases. This CDR3 comprises 17 residues. Germline V gene sequence: CDR1 SGHRS, CDR2 YFSETQ. Trimming removed 4 bases from V and 6 bases from J; junction bases left unmatched: 10. CDR3 loop: CASSRLGTSGGGDTQYF. The CDR3 nucleotides are TGCGCCAGCAGCCGTCTAGGGACTAGCGGGGGCGGGGATACGCAGTATTTT.

V usage is TRBV5-4 and J usage is TRBJ2-5; 9 bases line up with TRBD2. From germline, CDR1 is SGHNT and CDR2 YYREEE (reference sequence). V gave up 0 bases and J gave up 1 base; unmatched junction bases: 4. The CDR3 extends over 16 amino acids. The CDR3 reads CASSLGPSGAQETQYF. The CDR3 region has the DNA TGTGCCAGCAGCTTGGGGCCTAGCGGGGCCCAAGAGACCCAGTACTTC.